One and the same sample provided the 9 T cell receptor beta chains below, sequenced in a study of cytomegalovirus exposure and HLA in healthy donors. The primer mix had 60 Vbeta and 13 Jbeta primers. Assay used: immunoSEQ multiplex PCR; TCRdb lists only in-frame clones, some missing. The sample carries tens of thousands of clones, 65% to 70% recorded once. Material: PBMCs. The receptors here all came from a woman aged 25 to 39 in good health and CMV-seronegative.

This chain connects TRBV11-2 to TRBJ2-2; TRBD1 matches at 9 bases. Germline assignment: CDR1 SGHAT and CDR2 FQNNGV. Trimming at V came to 6 bases and at J to 5 bases, leaving 7 bases not matched to a gene. This CDR3 has 15 amino acids. Here the CDR3 reads CASSHYRGQTGELFF. The DNA for the CDR3 is TGTGCCAGCAGTCACTACAGGGGGCAGACCGGGGAGCTGTTTTTT.

This chain links TRBV6-6 with TRBJ2-6; D gene uncertain. Germline lookup yields CDR1 MNHNY and CDR2 SVGAGI (reference sequence). The V and J ends lost 5 bases and 0 bases respectively, with 5 bases between them. This CDR3 has 14 amino acids. Here the CDR3 DNA reads TGTGCCAGCAGTGCAGGCTCTGGGGCCAACGTCCTGACTTTC. Protein product: CASSAGSGANVLTF.

The gene calls are TRBV19 and TRBJ2-1, with 8 positions matching TRBD2. Trimming removed 2 bases from V and 7 bases from J; junction bases left unmatched: 7. CDR3 length: 15 amino acids. The germline V gene encodes CDR1 LNHDA and CDR2 SQIVND (reference sequence). CDR3 sequence reads: CASSIFGGADNEQFF. The CDR3 region has the DNA TGTGCCAGTAGTATATTCGGGGGGGCCGATAATGAGCAGTTCTTC.

This sequence joins TRBV28 and TRBJ1-6; possible D gene TRBD1, 5 bases. With 2 bases removed from V and 8 bases from J, the gap between germline ends came to 13 bases. Germline assignment: CDR1 MDHEN and CDR2 SYDVKM. This CDR3 is 15 amino acids long. The CDR3 DNA reads as TGTGCCAGCAGTTTAGAGACGTCAGGGTATTCACCCCTCCACTTT. Its protein is CASSLETSGYSPLHF.

The sample holds one count of this clone. The chain carries TRBV30 and TRBJ2-1; a weak D match, TRBD1 (6 bases). V lost 2 bases and J lost 9, with 11 bases in between. The CDR3 consists of 12 residues. Per the germline V gene, CDR1 is GTSNPN and CDR2 is SVGIG (reference sequence). In DNA, the CDR3 is TGTGCCTGGAGTACCGGGACACCTGAGCAGTTCTTC. Its protein product is CAWSTGTPEQFF.

The chain employs TRBV2 and TRBJ2-5; TRBD2 matches 7 bases. The trim removed 7 bases at V and 4 bases at J, leaving 6 bases unmatched. CDR1 and CDR2 from the germline V gene are SNHLY and FYNNEI. This CDR3 contains 13 residues. CDR3 residues: CASIASGGETQYF. The CDR3 DNA reads TGTGCCAGCATCGCCTCGGGGGGAGAGACCCAGTACTTC.

The rearrangement links TRBV2 to TRBJ2-1; 8 bases agree with TRBD2. Per the germline V gene, CDR1 is SNHLY and CDR2 is FYNNEI. With 10 bases clipped from V and 7 bases from J, the junction kept 9 bases outside the gene matches. CDR3 size: 13 residues. CDR3 in DNA: TGTGCCACACCCGGGACTAGTGCGAATGAGCAGTTCTTC. Translation: CATPGTSANEQFF. Full variable domain (rest looked up from reference TRBV2 and TRBJ2-1): EPEVTQTPSHQVTQMGQEVILRCVPISNHLYFYWYRQILGQKVEFLVSFYNNEISEKSEIFDDQFSVERPDGSNFTLKIRSTKLEDSAMYFCATPGTSANEQFFGPGTRLTVL.

The V call is TRBV29-1, the J call TRBJ2-7; TRBD2 aligns across 10 bases. V trimming: 6 bases; J trimming: 7 bases; junction bases outside the gene matches: 18. This CDR3 has 16 residues. Germline V lookup: CDR1 SQVTM, CDR2 ANQGSEA. The CDR3: CSVPARGAGGPGEQYF. The CDR3 DNA sequence: TGCAGCGTGCCCGCGCGGGGAGCGGGGGGGCCGGGTGAGCAGTACTTC.

A few counts support this clone. The rearrangement links TRBV5-4 to TRBJ1-3; the match to TRBD1 covers 9 bases. V was pared by 4 bases and J by 0 bases, with 11 bases of the junction left unmatched. The CDR3 contains 18 residues. Germline CDR1 SGHNT, CDR2 YYREEE (reference sequence). Written as DNA, the CDR3 is TGTGCCAGCAGCCCGGGGACAGGGATCGGTGACTCTGGAAACACCATATATTTT. The encoded protein is CASSPGTGIGDSGNTIYF. Together with reference TRBV5-4 and TRBJ1-3, the CDR3 gives the full variable domain: ETGVTQSPTHLIKTRGQQVTLRCSSQSGHNTVSWYQQALGQGPQFIFQYYREEENGRGNFPPRFSGLQFPNYSSELNVNALELDDSALYLCASSPGTGIGDSGNTIYFGEGSWLTVV.